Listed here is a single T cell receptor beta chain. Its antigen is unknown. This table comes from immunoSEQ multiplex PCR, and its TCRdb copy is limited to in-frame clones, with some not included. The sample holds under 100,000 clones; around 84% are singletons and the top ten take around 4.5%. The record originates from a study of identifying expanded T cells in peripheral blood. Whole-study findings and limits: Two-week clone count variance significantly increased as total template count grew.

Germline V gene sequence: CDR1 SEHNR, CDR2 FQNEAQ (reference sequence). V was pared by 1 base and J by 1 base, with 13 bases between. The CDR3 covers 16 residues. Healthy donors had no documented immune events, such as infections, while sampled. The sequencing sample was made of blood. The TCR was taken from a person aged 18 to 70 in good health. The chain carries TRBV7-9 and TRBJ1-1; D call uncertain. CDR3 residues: CASSLDRGPTNTEAFF. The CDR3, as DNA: TGTGCCAGCAGCTTAGACCGCGGACCCACGAACACTGAAGCTTTCTTT.